One sample yielded the 8 T cell receptor beta chains listed below, sequenced in a study of T cell responses to AZD1222 COVID-19 vaccine. Generated by immunoSEQ multiplex PCR, the TCRdb table keeps only in-frame clones and is missing some. The profile shows some 120,000 clones, 89% of them singletons. Sequenced material: peripheral blood, taken on day 0 of AZD1222 vaccination. These receptor sequences come from an adult in good health.

The chain couples TRBV24-1 to TRBJ2-3; D is unresolved. Germline V CDR1 and CDR2: KGHDR, SFDVKD. V lost 7 bases and J 4 bases, leaving 14 bases between the germline ends. The CDR3 runs 14 residues. The CDR3 spells CATRYRIAADTQYF. CDR3 nucleotide sequence: TGTGCCACCAGGTATAGGATAGCTGCAGATACGCAGTATTTT.

The V and J genes are TRBV27 and TRBJ1-5; the D is unclear. Germline values: CDR1 MNHEY, CDR2 SMNVEV (reference sequence). Trimming pared 5 bases from V and 2 bases from J, leaving 13 bases between. The CDR3 spans 15 residues. CDR3 sequence (DNA): TGTGCCAGCAGTGTACGCCGGGGTGGCAATCAGCCCCAGCATTTT. It is translated as CASSVRRGGNQPQHF.

The chain is built from TRBV4-3 and TRBJ1-6; the D gene is possibly TRBD1 (5 bases). This CDR3 spans 14 amino acids. V lost 3 bases and J 8 bases, leaving 11 bases between the germline ends. Per the germline V gene, CDR1 is LGHNA and CDR2 is YSLEER. The CDR3 sequence: CASSQDTQYSPLHF. In DNA form, the CDR3 reads TGCGCCAGCAGCCAGGACACTCAATATTCACCCCTCCACTTT.

The rearrangement joins TRBV7-2 to TRBJ2-3; TRBD2 aligns across 12 bases. Germline values: CDR1 SGHTA, CDR2 FQGNSA. The CDR3 runs to 17 residues. V lost 3 bases, J lost 4 bases, and 8 bases stayed unmatched. CDR3 nucleotide sequence: TGTGCCAGCAGCTTGCGGACTAGCGGGATAGGCCCAGATACGCAGTATTTT. Protein product: CASSLRTSGIGPDTQYF.

J is TRBJ1-5 and V is TRBV19, with D hard to call. The CDR3 consists of 14 residues. Germline CDR1 reads LNHDA; CDR2 reads SQIVND (reference sequence). V was cut by 6 bases and J by 3 bases, with 12 bases left in between. CDR3 residues: CASSSGRPNQPQHF. The DNA of the CDR3 is TGTGCCAGTAGCTCCGGGAGACCCAATCAGCCCCAGCATTTT. Filled out from reference TRBV19 and TRBJ1-5, the complete variable domain reads DGGITQSPKYLFRKEGQNVTLSCEQNLNHDAMYWYRQDPGQGLRLIYYSQIVNDFQKGDIAEGYSVSREKKESFPLTVTSAQKNPTAFYLCASSSGRPNQPQHFGDGTRLSIL.

This chain connects TRBV21-1 to TRBJ2-1. TRBV21-1 is noted as a pseudogene. The CDR3 covers 16 residues. The CDR3 nucleotides are TGTGCCAGCAGCAAAGAATTGTATGGGTGGGGAAATGAGCAGTTCTTC. It encodes CASSKELYGWGNEQFF.

The rearrangement links TRBV3-1 (or the pseudogene TRBV3-2) to TRBJ1-1; D gene ambiguous. This CDR3 has 14 amino acids. Trimming left V 1 base short and J 1 base short, with 7 bases between. Per germline, CDR1 LGHDT and CDR2 YNNKEL (reference sequence). The CDR3 loop reads CASSQGRWNTEAFF. DNA of the CDR3: TGTGCCAGCAGCCAAGGTAGGTGGAACACTGAAGCTTTCTTT.

The V gene is TRBV2, the J gene TRBJ2-3; a weak D match, TRBD2 (6 bases). The germline CDR1 and CDR2 sequences are SNHLY and FYNNEI. This CDR3 spans 18 amino acids. Deletions cut 8 bases from V and 1 base from J, with 25 bases between. CDR3 coding DNA: TGTGCCAGCGGTCTACTTAAATTACGCGGAGGGGGCACAGATACGCAGTATTTT. The encoded protein is CASGLLKLRGGGTDTQYF.